The 29 T cell receptor beta chains in this list originate from one sample, sequenced in a study of shared clonotypes between healthy human individuals. Clones were sequenced by immunoSEQ multiplex PCR, and TCRdb holds only the in-frame ones, with some missing. The sample has over 300,000 clones, roughly 87% seen once. Sequencing was carried out using memory CD8+ T cells sorted from blood. As to subset: CD45RO+ cells pooled with CCR7-negative TemRA cells. The origin of the receptors is a man younger than 35 in good health.

The chain couples TRBV7-9 to TRBJ1-6; TRBD1 is a possible D gene (6 bases). V was cut by 1 base and J by 10 bases, with 8 bases left in between. The CDR3 consists of 13 residues. Germline lookup yields CDR1 SEHNR and CDR2 FQNEAQ (reference sequence). The CDR3 spells CASSLGTESPLHF. The CDR3 region has the DNA TGTGCCAGCAGCTTAGGGACAGAATCACCCCTCCACTTT.

This chain links TRBV2 with TRBJ2-2, with TRBD2 matching over 16 bases. With V trimmed by 5 bases and J by 4 bases, 7 bases remained unmatched. Germline assignment: CDR1 SNHLY and CDR2 FYNNEI. CDR3 length: 18 amino acids. CDR3 sequence: CASSSGTSGRAGTGELFF. CDR3 DNA sequence: TGTGCCAGCAGTTCTGGGACTAGCGGGAGGGCAGGCACCGGGGAGCTGTTTTTT.

The chain couples TRBV27 to TRBJ2-7; D may be TRBD1 or TRBD2 (5 bases each). This CDR3 contains 14 residues. CDR1 is MNHEY, CDR2 SMNVEV, per germline (reference sequence). V lost 5 bases, J lost 6 bases, and 17 bases lay in between. CDR3 nucleotide sequence: TGTGCCAGCAGTCCGTGGGCGGGCCAGGGCGAGCAGTACTTC. This sequence encodes CASSPWAGQGEQYF.

This clone has just one count. CDR3: CASSGSDYNEQFF. In DNA, the CDR3 is TGTGCCAGCAGCGGGAGCGACTACAATGAGCAGTTCTTC. This sequence joins TRBV2 and TRBJ2-1, with a tentative D call TRBD2 (6 bases). The ends were cut back, 6 bases at V and 3 bases at J, with 9 bases in the middle. CDR1 and CDR2 from the germline V gene are SNHLY and FYNNEI. The CDR3 runs 13 residues. The full variable domain, its missing parts supplied by reference TRBV2 and TRBJ2-1, is EPEVTQTPSHQVTQMGQEVILRCVPISNHLYFYWYRQILGQKVEFLVSFYNNEISEKSEIFDDQFSVERPDGSNFTLKIRSTKLEDSAMYFCASSGSDYNEQFFGPGTRLTVL.

The chain carries TRBV2 and TRBJ2-5, with TRBD2 as a possible D gene (5 bases). The V gene's germline CDR1 is SNHLY and CDR2 FYNNEI. The CDR3 has 13 amino acids. V lost 8 bases, J lost 5 bases, and 15 bases lay in between. Written as DNA, the CDR3 is TGTGCCAGCGCATATTCGCCGGGGGAGACCCAGTACTTC. Protein product: CASAYSPGETQYF.

This clone was found once. The chain employs TRBV7-9 and TRBJ2-7, with 7 nucleotides matching TRBD2. Germline trimming cut 5 bases from V and 6 bases from J; bases unmatched to any gene: 7. The CDR3 has 13 residues. The germline V gene has CDR1 SEHNR and CDR2 FQNEAQ (reference sequence). CDR3 region: CASSPQTSPEQYF. As DNA, the CDR3 is TGTGCCAGCAGCCCACAGACTAGCCCCGAGCAGTACTTC.

The chain links TRBV4-3 to TRBJ2-3; D not resolved. Germline V CDR1 and CDR2: LGHNA, YSLEER. V gave up 4 bases and J gave up 0 bases, with 14 bases separating them. This CDR3 has 16 residues. The CDR3 here is CASSRPRKPSTDTQYF. The CDR3 nucleotides are TGCGCCAGCAGCCGCCCTAGGAAACCCAGCACAGATACGCAGTATTTT.

This sequence joins TRBV6-1 and TRBJ1-2; 8 nucleotides match TRBD1. The CDR3 totals 16 residues. Germline V lookup: CDR1 MNHNS, CDR2 SASEGT. V lost 0 bases and J lost 7; bases outside the gene matches: 10. CDR3 in amino acids: CASSEAEAQGVSGYTF. The CDR3 bases are TGTGCCAGCAGTGAAGCGGAGGCACAGGGGGTTTCTGGCTACACCTTC.

This clone was seen once. The chain recombines TRBV10-2 with TRBJ2-3; D gene uncertain. The CDR3 covers 14 residues. The germline V and J ends were trimmed by 4 bases and 2 bases, with 10 bases remaining between them. Germline values: CDR1 WSHSY, CDR2 SAAADI. CDR3 in amino acids: CASSGARSTDTQYF. CDR3 in DNA: TGCGCCAGCAGTGGGGCCAGGTCCACAGATACGCAGTATTTT.

V gene TRBV25-1 combines with J gene TRBJ1-5; 7 bases agree with TRBD1. The CDR3 is 17 amino acids. J gave up 0 bases and V 3 bases, and 8 bases lay outside the gene matches. Germline V gives CDR1 MGHDK, CDR2 SYGVNS. The CDR3: CASSDPRRGTSNQPQHF. The CDR3 bases are TGTGCCAGCAGTGATCCTCGCAGGGGGACTAGCAATCAGCCCCAGCATTTT.

The chain uses TRBV9 and TRBJ2-1; 12 bases fit TRBD2. The germline V gene has CDR1 SGDLS and CDR2 YYNGEE. The CDR3 consists of 16 residues. The J segment lost 8 bases and the V segment lost 0 bases, leaving 6 bases of the junction unmatched. The CDR3 reads CASSVEASGREDEQFF. As DNA, the CDR3 is TGTGCCAGCAGCGTAGAGGCTAGCGGGAGGGAAGATGAGCAGTTCTTC.

The chain carries TRBV7-9 and TRBJ2-3; D is perhaps TRBD1 (5 bases). V gave up 1 base and J gave up 3 bases, with 20 bases separating them. Germline V gene sequence: CDR1 SEHNR, CDR2 FQNEAQ (reference sequence). The CDR3 loop spans 18 amino acids. The DNA of the CDR3 is TGTGCCAGCAGCTTAGGAGGTTTGAAGACAGCGTATACAGATACGCAGTATTTT. Translated: CASSLGGLKTAYTDTQYF.

The chain couples TRBV5-4 to TRBJ2-1; no clear D gene. Germline CDR1 is SGHNT and CDR2 is YYREEE (reference sequence). Deletions cut 0 bases from V and 9 bases from J, with 4 bases between. The CDR3 runs to 11 residues. The CDR3 sequence: CASSLGLEQFF. CDR3 bases: TGTGCCAGCAGCTTGGGCCTTGAGCAGTTCTTC.

The chain couples TRBV9 to TRBJ2-7; 9 positions match TRBD1. Trimming took 7 bases from V and 0 from J; bases not matched to a gene: 2. CDR1 is SGDLS and CDR2 is YYNGEE in the germline V gene. This CDR3 has 13 amino acids. This CDR3 reads CASGTGPSYEQYF. The DNA for the CDR3 is TGTGCCAGCGGGACAGGGCCCTCCTACGAGCAGTACTTC.

The genes are TRBV30 and TRBJ1-5, with 7 bases matching TRBD1. CDR1 and CDR2 from the germline V gene are GTSNPN and SVGIG (reference sequence). The length of the CDR3 is 16 residues. J lost 0 bases, V lost 1 base, and 6 bases had no gene match. CDR3 in DNA: TGTGCCTGGAGTGCGGGACAGACCTATAGCAATCAGCCCCAGCATTTT. This gives the protein CAWSAGQTYSNQPQHF.

The rearrangement uses TRBV10-3 and TRBJ2-2, with D hard to call. This CDR3 has 15 residues. Between the trimmed V and J ends, which lost 2 bases and 2 bases, there was a span of 9 bases. In germline, CDR1 is ENHRY, CDR2 SYGVKD. The CDR3: CAISELAVNTGELFF. The DNA of the CDR3 is TGTGCCATCAGTGAGCTGGCAGTCAACACCGGGGAGCTGTTTTTT.

The CDR3 spells CASSSTGTAIYGYTF. The DNA of the CDR3 is TGTGCCAGCAGCTCTACCGGGACAGCTATTTATGGCTACACCTTC. The chain carries TRBV7-2 and TRBJ1-2; 7 nucleotides agree with TRBD1. Germline values: CDR1 SGHTA, CDR2 FQGNSA. The CDR3 extends over 15 amino acids. The J segment lost 5 bases and the V segment lost 4 bases, leaving 10 bases of the junction unmatched.

V usage is TRBV27 and J usage is TRBJ1-4, with TRBD1 matching over 7 bases. The CDR3 has 15 residues. The junction had 3 bases not matched to a gene; V was cut back by 2 bases and J by 3 bases. Germline CDR1 reads MNHEY; CDR2 reads SMNVEV (reference sequence). CDR3 sequence reads: CASSLLGQANEKLFF. The CDR3 DNA follows: TGTGCCAGCAGTTTACTCGGACAGGCTAATGAAAAACTGTTTTTT.

The J gene is TRBJ2-1, the V gene TRBV7-9; TRBD2 might be the D (5 bases). Trimming took 9 bases from V and 0 from J, leaving 21 bases between them. The CDR3 is made up of 17 amino acids. Germline-derived CDR1 and CDR2 are SEHNR and FQNEAQ (reference sequence). DNA for the CDR3: TGTGCCAGTCCCCGGGAACAACCCGAATTCTCCTACAATGAGCAGTTCTTC. Its protein is CASPREQPEFSYNEQFF.

J is TRBJ2-7 and V is TRBV5-6; possibly TRBD2 for D (6 bases). CDR3 length: 13 residues. In germline, CDR1 is SGHDT, CDR2 YYEEEE. The V and J ends lost 0 bases and 4 bases respectively, with 8 bases between them. In DNA, the CDR3 is TGTGCCAGCAGCTTGGCTAGCGTTTACGAGCAGTACTTC. Translation gives CASSLASVYEQYF.

The CDR3 loop reads CASSRTYEQYF. The CDR3 nucleotides are TGTGCCAGCAGTCGTACCTACGAGCAGTACTTC. The chain has TRBV6-1 and TRBJ2-7, with no clear D. Trimming removed 5 bases at V and 2 bases at J, with 4 bases between. This CDR3 has 11 amino acids. From germline, CDR1 is MNHNS and CDR2 SASEGT.

This sequence joins TRBV28 and TRBJ2-1; no firm D call. V lost 3 bases and J 7 bases, leaving 7 bases between the germline ends. From germline, CDR1 is MDHEN and CDR2 SYDVKM. The CDR3 length is 12 residues. CDR3 amino acids: CASSFLGNEQFF. Written as DNA, the CDR3 is TGTGCCAGCAGTTTTTTAGGGAATGAGCAGTTCTTC.

J is TRBJ1-1 and V is TRBV5-6; the match to TRBD1 covers 11 bases. The CDR3 is 13 residues long. After removal of 4 bases from V and 8 bases from J, the junction contained 4 bases not matched to a gene. The germline gives CDR1 SGHDT, CDR2 YYEEEE. CDR3 sequence reads: CASSLGQGAEAFF. The CDR3 coding sequence is TGTGCCAGCAGCCTAGGACAGGGGGCCGAAGCTTTCTTT.

The rearrangement uses TRBV11-1 and TRBJ2-1, with no clear D. The CDR3 sequence is 18 residues long. Germline values: CDR1 SGHAT, CDR2 FQDESV (reference sequence). V was cut by 3 bases and J by 10 bases, with 28 bases left in between. CDR3: CASSFDLSVTGLLVEQFF. The CDR3 nucleotides are TGTGCCAGCAGCTTCGACCTGAGTGTTACTGGGCTTTTAGTGGAGCAGTTCTTC.

The chain recombines TRBV2 with TRBJ2-2; D perhaps matches TRBD1 (6 bases). Germline V gives CDR1 SNHLY, CDR2 FYNNEI. This CDR3 has 14 amino acids. The V end lost 6 bases, the J end lost 3 bases, and 11 bases lay between the germline ends. For the CDR3, the DNA is TGTGCCAGCAGAACCGGGACACACACCGGGGAGCTGTTTTTT. Its translation: CASRTGTHTGELFF.

The chain couples TRBV5-6 to TRBJ1-1; D not resolved. From germline, CDR1 is SGHDT and CDR2 YYEEEE. Trimming took 4 bases from V and 6 from J, leaving 10 bases between them. The length of the CDR3 is 12 residues. CDR3 sequence reads: CASSLGFAEAFF. The CDR3 nucleotides are TGTGCCAGCAGCCTCGGTTTCGCTGAAGCTTTCTTT.

The chain joins TRBV18 to TRBJ1-2; weak D call: TRBD1 (5 bases). The V end was cut by 3 bases, the J end by 0 bases, with 17 bases between. CDR3 length: 17 residues. Germline V gene sequence: CDR1 KGHSH, CDR2 LQKENI. DNA of the CDR3: TGTGCCAGCTCACCTAGGGACCAACATCCCCCTAACTATGGCTACACCTTC. Translating it yields CASSPRDQHPPNYGYTF.

This clone has more than one count but fewer than ten. The chain carries TRBV7-6 and TRBJ2-1; 10 bases agree with TRBD2. CDR3 length: 14 amino acids. Germline V gene sequence: CDR1 SGHVS, CDR2 FNYEAQ. V shed 7 bases, J shed 4 bases, and the junction held 4 bases outside the gene matches. CDR3 DNA sequence: TGTGCCAGCACCCTTAGCGGGGGGTACAATGAGCAGTTCTTC. This codes for CASTLSGGYNEQFF.

The chain has TRBV1 and TRBJ2-5; the D call TRBD2 from the table was never checked on the DNA. TRBV1 is shown as a pseudogene. The CDR3 sequence is 17 residues long. DNA of the CDR3: TGCACCAGCAGCTGGGGACTAGCGGGAGGGCCGGGAAAGACCCAGTACTTC. It specifies CTSSWGLAGGPGKTQYF.